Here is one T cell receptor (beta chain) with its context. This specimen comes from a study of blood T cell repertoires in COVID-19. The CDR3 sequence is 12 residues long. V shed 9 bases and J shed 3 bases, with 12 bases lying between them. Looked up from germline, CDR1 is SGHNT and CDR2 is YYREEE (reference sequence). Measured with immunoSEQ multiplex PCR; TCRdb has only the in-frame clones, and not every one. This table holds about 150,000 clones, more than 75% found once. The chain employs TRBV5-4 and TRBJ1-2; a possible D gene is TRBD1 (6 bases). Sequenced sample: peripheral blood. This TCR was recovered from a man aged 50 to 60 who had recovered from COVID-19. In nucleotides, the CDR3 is TGTGCCACGGGGGGGCGCGACTATGGCTACACCTTC. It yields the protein CATGGRDYGYTF. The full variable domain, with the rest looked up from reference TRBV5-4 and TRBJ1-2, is ETGVTQSPTHLIKTRGQQVTLRCSSQSGHNTVSWYQQALGQGPQFIFQYYREEENGRGNFPPRFSGLQFPNYSSELNVNALELDDSALYLCATGGRDYGYTFGSGTRLTVV.